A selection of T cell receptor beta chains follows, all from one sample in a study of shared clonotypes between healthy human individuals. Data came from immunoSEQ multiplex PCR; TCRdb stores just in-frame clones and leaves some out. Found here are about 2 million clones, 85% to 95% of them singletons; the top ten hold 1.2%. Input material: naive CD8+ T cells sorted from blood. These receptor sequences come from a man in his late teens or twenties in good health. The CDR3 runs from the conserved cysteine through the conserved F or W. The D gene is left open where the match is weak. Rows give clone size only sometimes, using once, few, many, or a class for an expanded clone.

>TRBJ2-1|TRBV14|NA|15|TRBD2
CASSPGLASYNEQFF
TGTGCCAGCAGTCCGGGACTAGCGTCCTACAATGAGCAGTTCTTC
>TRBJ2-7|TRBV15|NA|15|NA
CATSRGDGSSYEQYF
TGTGCCACCAGCAGAGGGGACGGGAGCTCCTACGAGCAGTACTTC
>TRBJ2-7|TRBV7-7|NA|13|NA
CASSLSDSYEQYF
TGTGCTAGCAGCTTATCGGATTCCTACGAGCAGTACTTC
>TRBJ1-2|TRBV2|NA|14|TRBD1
CASSASGTDYGYTF
TGTGCCAGCAGTGCCTCCGGGACAGACTATGGCTACACCTTC
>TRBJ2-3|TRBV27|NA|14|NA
CASSYPGLPDTQYF
TGTGCCAGCAGTTACCCGGGCCTTCCCGATACGCAGTATTTT
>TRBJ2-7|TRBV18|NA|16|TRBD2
CASSPRLAGASYEQYF
TGTGCCAGCTCACCGAGACTAGCGGGGGCGTCCTACGAGCAGTACTTC
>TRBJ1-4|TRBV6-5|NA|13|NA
CASSPGGWEKLFF
TGTGCCAGCAGCCCGGGGGGATGGGAAAAACTGTTTTTT
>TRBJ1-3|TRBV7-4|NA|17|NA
CASSLVGPSFSGNTIYF
TGTGCCAGCAGCTTAGTGGGCCCTTCATTTTCTGGAAACACCATATATTTT
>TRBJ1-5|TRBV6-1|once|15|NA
CASWGTQEYNQPQHF
TGTGCCAGCTGGGGGACACAAGAATACAATCAGCCCCAGCATTTT
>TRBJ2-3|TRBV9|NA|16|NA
CASSVEGSLHTDTQYF
TGTGCCAGCAGCGTAGAGGGATCCCTTCACACAGATACGCAGTATTTT
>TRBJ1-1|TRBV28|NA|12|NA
CASRRQNTEAFF
TGTGCCAGCAGAAGACAGAACACTGAAGCTTTCTTT
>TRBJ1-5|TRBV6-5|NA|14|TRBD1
CASSLTGPGQPQHF
TGTGCCAGCAGCTTGACAGGGCCTGGACAGCCCCAGCATTTT
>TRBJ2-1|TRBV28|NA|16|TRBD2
CASSSTRLAGDYEQFF
TGTGCCAGCAGCTCAACCCGGCTAGCGGGGGATTATGAGCAGTTCTTC
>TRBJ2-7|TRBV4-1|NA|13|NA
CASSHKQSYEQYF
TGCGCCAGCAGCCACAAACAGTCCTACGAGCAGTACTTC
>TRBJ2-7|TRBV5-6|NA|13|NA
CASSLGGNYEQYF
TGTGCCAGCAGCTTGGGTGGGAACTACGAGCAGTACTTC
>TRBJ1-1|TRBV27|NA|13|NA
CASSSYNRAGAFF
TGTGCCAGCAGCTCTTACAACAGGGCCGGAGCTTTCTTT
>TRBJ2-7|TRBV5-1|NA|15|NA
CASSLARDGNYEQYF
TGCGCCAGCAGCTTGGCCAGAGACGGCAACTACGAGCAGTACTTC
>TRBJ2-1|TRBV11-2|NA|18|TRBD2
CASSLGPGLAPTYNEQFF
TGTGCCAGCAGCTTGGGACCGGGACTAGCTCCAACCTACAATGAGCAGTTCTTC
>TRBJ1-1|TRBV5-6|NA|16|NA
CASSLPPGVMNTEAFF
TGTGCCAGCAGCTTGCCACCCGGGGTGATGAACACTGAAGCTTTCTTT
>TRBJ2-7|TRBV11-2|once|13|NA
CASSATGTYEQYF
TGTGCCAGCAGCGCAACAGGTACCTACGAGCAGTACTTC
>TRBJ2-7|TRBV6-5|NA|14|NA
CASSYSWTGGEQYF
TGTGCCAGCAGTTACTCGTGGACCGGGGGCGAGCAGTACTTC
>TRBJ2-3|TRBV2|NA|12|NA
CASSYLLATQYF
TGTGCCAGCAGTTACCTCTTGGCTACGCAGTATTTT
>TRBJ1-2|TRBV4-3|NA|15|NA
CASSQDWGSHYGYTF
TGCGCCAGCAGCCAAGATTGGGGTTCTCACTATGGCTACACCTTC
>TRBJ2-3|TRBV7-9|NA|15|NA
CASSLGPSATDTQYF
TGTGCCAGCAGCTTAGGCCCTAGTGCCACAGATACGCAGTATTTT
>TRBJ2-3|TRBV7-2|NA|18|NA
CASSLVSYLETHTDTQYF
TGTGCCAGCAGCTTAGTGAGCTACCTGGAAACACACACAGATACGCAGTATTTT
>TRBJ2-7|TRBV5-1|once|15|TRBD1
CASSAVGTGFDEQYF
TGCGCCAGCAGCGCGGTCGGGACAGGGTTCGACGAGCAGTACTTC
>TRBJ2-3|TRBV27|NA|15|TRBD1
CASSLRTGPGDTQYF
TGTGCCAGCAGTTTGAGGACAGGGCCTGGGGATACGCAGTATTTT
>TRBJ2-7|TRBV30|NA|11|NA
CAWGVVYEQYF
TGTGCCTGGGGAGTCGTATACGAGCAGTACTTC
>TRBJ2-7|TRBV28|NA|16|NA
CASFGYGTAFPYEQYF
TGTGCCAGCTTTGGTTACGGGACGGCTTTTCCCTACGAGCAGTACTTC